This T cell receptor (beta chain) was profiled in a study of blood T cell repertoires in COVID-19. This study enrolled people aged 18 to 89 from 20 to 25 US geographic areas. In assigning cohorts, the study relied on participant-reported clinical history. The length of the CDR3 is 13 residues. The V segment lost 6 bases and the J segment 4 bases; nucleotides outside the gene matches: 5. Sequencing was performed with immunoSEQ multiplex PCR; in TCRdb, only in-frame clones are kept and a portion is missing. The repertoire holds roughly 400,000 clones, with roughly 90% as singletons. The TCR was taken from a woman aged 18-30 years who had been exposed to COVID-19. Source material: PBMCs or T cells enriched from blood (not recorded which). The rearrangement links TRBV12-3 or TRBV12-4 to TRBJ2-7; 8 bases are shared with TRBD1. The CDR3, as DNA: TGTGCCAGCAGGGCTCAGGGGGCTTACGAGCAGTACTTC. This translates into CASRAQGAYEQYF.